The present T cell receptor (beta chain) was sequenced within a study of blood T cell repertoires in COVID-19. Study background: The cDNA or gDNA used as material had been derived from T cells, B-cell-depleted T cells, or PBMCs.

The germline gives CDR1 MNHEY, CDR2 SVGAGI. V shed 6 bases and J shed 0 bases, with 9 bases lying between them. The CDR3 is made up of 15 amino acids. In the original analysis: Estimates of nucleated cell counts were drawn from the amplification of reference gene primers. TCRdb's table, derived via immunoSEQ multiplex PCR, lists solely in-frame clones and lacks some. The V and J calls and clone size come from that table; D and trimming were worked out from the DNA. This sample has fewer than 250,000 clones, with 84% found just once. Material for sequencing was peripheral blood. The clonotype was recovered from a man aged 25-45 years with active or convalescent COVID-19. The chain couples TRBV6-5 to TRBJ2-6; D might be TRBD2 (5 bases). Here the CDR3 reads CASRAGGSGANVLTF. The CDR3, as DNA: TGTGCCAGCAGGGCCGGAGGCTCTGGGGCCAACGTCCTGACTTTC.